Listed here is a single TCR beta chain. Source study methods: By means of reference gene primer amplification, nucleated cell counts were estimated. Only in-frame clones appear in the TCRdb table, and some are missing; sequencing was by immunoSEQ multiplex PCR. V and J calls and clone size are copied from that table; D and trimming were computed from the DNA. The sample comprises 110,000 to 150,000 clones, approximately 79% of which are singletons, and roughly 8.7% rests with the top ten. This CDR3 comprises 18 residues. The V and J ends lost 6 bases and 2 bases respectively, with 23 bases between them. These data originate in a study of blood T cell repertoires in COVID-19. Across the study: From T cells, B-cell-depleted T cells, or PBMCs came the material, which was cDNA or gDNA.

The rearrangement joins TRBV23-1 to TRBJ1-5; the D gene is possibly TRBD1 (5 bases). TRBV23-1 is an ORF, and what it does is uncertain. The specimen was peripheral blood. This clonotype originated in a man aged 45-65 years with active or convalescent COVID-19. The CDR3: CASSSGQRIYTGNQPQHF. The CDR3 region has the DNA TGCGCCAGCAGCTCAGGGCAGAGAATATATACGGGCAATCAGCCCCAGCATTTT.